These T cell receptor beta chains were read from a single sample in a study of T cell responses to AZD1222 COVID-19 vaccine. Generated by immunoSEQ multiplex PCR, the TCRdb table keeps only in-frame clones and is missing some. The table shows about 110,000 clones, with around 90% occurring only once. Sequenced here: peripheral blood, sampled on day 0 of AZD1222 vaccination. The receptors come from an adult in good health. Both conserved end residues are part of each CDR3. The D gene is left open where the match is weak. Some rows mark clone size as missing; the rest say once, few, many or name a class of expanded clone.

j_call clone_size d_call v_call cdr3_nt cdr3_aa
TRBJ2-7 . . TRBV5-6 TGTGCCAGCAGCTTGGCAGGGGCTGGCTACGAGCAGTACTTC CASSLAGAGYEQYF
TRBJ2-3 . . TRBV2 TGTGCCAGCAGTGAGGTGATTCCGCAGTATTTT CASSEVIPQYF
TRBJ2-1 . TRBD1 TRBV9 TGTGCCAGCAGGAGAGGGGGACAGGGATACAATGAGCAGTTCTTC CASRRGGQGYNEQFF
TRBJ2-7 once . TRBV4-3 TGCGCCAGCAGCCAAGATTCGGGGGGACAGACCTACGAGCAGTACTTC CASSQDSGGQTYEQYF
TRBJ2-7 . . TRBV27 TGTGCCAGCAGTTTGAAGGTTTCCTACGAGCAGTACTTC CASSLKVSYEQYF
TRBJ2-7 . . TRBV2 TGTGCCAGCAGGCCCTGGGGGGTCGGCGAGCAGTACTTC CASRPWGVGEQYF
TRBJ2-5 . . TRBV28 TGTGCCAGCAGGGAGGGTCGTGGGCGGACCAAGAAGACCCAGTACTTC CASREGRGRTKKTQYF
TRBJ1-2 . . TRBV4-2 TGTGCCAGCAGCCAAGATAGTCGGAACAGGGTATTAGGACGGGGCTACACCTTC CASSQDSRNRVLGRGYTF
TRBJ1-5 . . TRBV4-1 TGCGCCAGCAGCCCACCCCGGCCCCAGCATTTT CASSPPRPQHF
TRBJ1-3 . . TRBV3-1/TRBV3-2 TGTGCCAGCAGCGGGGGGACCCTCTCTGGAAACACCATATATTTT CASSGGTLSGNTIYF
TRBJ2-1 . TRBD2 TRBV5-1 TGCGCCAGCAGCTTGGGGACTAGCGTAAATGAGCAGTTCTTC CASSLGTSVNEQFF
TRBJ1-5 . . TRBV19 TGTGCCAGTAGTATGTTATTGGGTCCGACCCAGCCCCAGCATTTT CASSMLLGPTQPQHF
TRBJ2-1 few . TRBV18 TGTGCCAGCTCACCAGGGGCCAGGTACAATGAGCAGTTCTTC CASSPGARYNEQFF
TRBJ1-2 . TRBD1 TRBV6-2/TRBV6-3 TGTGCCAGCAGTCCCGGACAGGGGGATTTTGGCTACACCTTC CASSPGQGDFGYTF
TRBJ2-1 once . TRBV7-9 TGTGCCAGCACCCTGACTAGACCCTACAATGAGCAGTTCTTC CASTLTRPYNEQFF
TRBJ2-5 . . TRBV6-5 TGTGCCAGCAGTCGGAACCCCAGGGGCGGAGAGACCCAGTACTTC CASSRNPRGGETQYF
TRBJ2-2 . . TRBV27 TGTGCCAGCAGCAAAGGGGGGCAGAGCACCGGGGAGCTGTTTTTT CASSKGGQSTGELFF
TRBJ1-4 . TRBD1 TRBV7-2 TGTGCCAGCAGCTTCCAGGGGGCAAATGAAAAACTGTTTTTT CASSFQGANEKLFF
TRBJ1-4 . . TRBV28 TGTGCCAGCAGTTCGACAGGACAGTTACGTGAAAAACTGTTTTTT CASSSTGQLREKLFF
TRBJ2-7 . . TRBV12-3/TRBV12-4 TGTGCCAGCAGTTTAACTGCCTCCTACGAGCAGTACTTC CASSLTASYEQYF
TRBJ1-5 . . TRBV19 TGTGCCAGTAGTATAGGTTCCGGGTTGGTCAATCAGCCCCAGCATTTT CASSIGSGLVNQPQHF
TRBJ2-7 . TRBD2 TRBV24-1 TGTGCCACCAGTGTCGACCCGGGACTAGTTTCCTACGAGCAGTACTTC CATSVDPGLVSYEQYF
TRBJ2-5 few . TRBV15 TGTGCCACCAGCAGAGATCCTTTCGGGAGCGGAACGGAGACCCAGTACTTC CATSRDPFGSGTETQYF
TRBJ2-3 . TRBD2 TRBV18 TGTGCCAGCTCACCAGCGGCGGGGGGAGGCGGAGCAGATACGCAGTATTTT CASSPAAGGGGADTQYF
TRBJ2-5 . TRBD2 TRBV6-5 TGTGCCAGCAGTTACTTCGAACGGGAGGGGATGGAGACCCAGTACTTC CASSYFEREGMETQYF
TRBJ1-2 . TRBD1 TRBV4-2 TGTGCCAGCAGCCAATCAACAGGGGGTCACTATGGCTACACCTTC CASSQSTGGHYGYTF
TRBJ2-1 . . TRBV18 TGTGCCAGCTCACCGCAGGGGGGTTACAATGAGCAGTTCTTC CASSPQGGYNEQFF
TRBJ1-2 many . TRBV5-1 TGCGCCAGCAGCTTGGATAGTGCGTCAGGGTGGCTTGGCTACACCTTC CASSLDSASGWLGYTF
TRBJ2-2 . . TRBV5-1 TGCGCCAGCAGCACACAGGGAAGAGGGGAGCTGTTTTTT CASSTQGRGELFF
TRBJ2-3 . TRBD2 TRBV28 TGTGCCAGCAGTTTATATGGTAGCGGGGGGGCAACAGATACGCAGTATTTT CASSLYGSGGATDTQYF
TRBJ1-1 . . TRBV7-3 TGTGCCAGCAGCTTAGGGGGCGCGAGCACTGAAGCTTTCTTT CASSLGGASTEAFF
TRBJ1-2 . . TRBV7-9 TGTGCCAGCAGCTTAGAGGCCTATGGCTACACCTTC CASSLEAYGYTF
TRBJ2-1 . . TRBV5-4 TGTGCCAGCAGCCCCACGGGGTACAATGAGCAGTTCTTC CASSPTGYNEQFF
TRBJ2-7 . . TRBV5-4 TGTGCCAGCAGCTTCACAGGGGGACTAGGGGAGCAGTACTTC CASSFTGGLGEQYF
TRBJ2-5 . TRBD1 TRBV4-1 TGCGCCAGCAGCCTAGGTCCGGGACAGGGGTACCAAGAGACCCAGTACTTC CASSLGPGQGYQETQYF
TRBJ2-3 . TRBD2 TRBV5-1 TGCGCCAGCAGCTTGGGGACTAGCGTCACAGATACGCAGTATTTT CASSLGTSVTDTQYF
TRBJ2-4 . TRBD1 TRBV7-6 TGTGCCAGCAGCCCGCGAGTCAGGGGGCGCTTAGCCAAAAACATTCAGTACTTC CASSPRVRGRLAKNIQYF
TRBJ1-4 . . TRBV7-8 TGTGCCAGCAGCCGTAAGGGACGGGAAAAACTGTTTTTT CASSRKGREKLFF
TRBJ2-7 . . TRBV28 TGTGCCAGCAAGTTTAGTGACTCCCAGGGGTACGAGCAGTACTTC CASKFSDSQGYEQYF
TRBJ2-3 once . TRBV5-1 TGCGCCAGCAGCTTGCAGGAACGAGATACGCAGTATTTT CASSLQERDTQYF
TRBJ1-2 . . TRBV5-5 TGTGCCAGCAGCTTTGGCGGGGGCAACTATGGCTACACCTTC CASSFGGGNYGYTF
TRBJ1-6 . . TRBV15 TGTGCCACCAGCAGTCCCAGGGGAGAGGCTTCACCCCTCCACTTT CATSSPRGEASPLHF
TRBJ1-2 . TRBD1 TRBV27 TGTGCCAGCACCGGGACAGGAGCTAATGGCTACACCTTC CASTGTGANGYTF
TRBJ1-3 . . TRBV5-5 TGTGCCAGCAGCTTGGGTGACACCTACTCTGGAAACACCATATATTTT CASSLGDTYSGNTIYF
TRBJ2-1 . TRBD1 TRBV6-6 TGTGCCAGCAGTGCACAGGGGGGCTCCTACAATGAGCAGTTCTTC CASSAQGGSYNEQFF
TRBJ1-3 . . TRBV3-1/TRBV3-2 TGTGCCAGCAGCTCTCGGAACACCATATATTTT CASSSRNTIYF
TRBJ1-3 . . TRBV11-2 TGTGCCAGCAGCTTAGGTTTCTACAGGGTGGAAAACACCATATATTTT CASSLGFYRVENTIYF
TRBJ1-1 . . TRBV19 TGTGCCAGTAATCGCCCGCCGAGCACTGAAGCTTTCTTT CASNRPPSTEAFF
TRBJ1-3 . . TRBV10-2 TGCGCCAGCAGTGATCTTTTCTCTGGAAACACCATATATTTT CASSDLFSGNTIYF
TRBJ2-7 . . TRBV7-8 TGTGCCAGCAGCTTAGGAGGACTCGTTAGCTCCTACGAGCAGTACTTC CASSLGGLVSSYEQYF
TRBJ1-2 . . TRBV5-1 TGCGCCAGCAGCTTCGGTCCTAACTATGGCTACACCTTC CASSFGPNYGYTF
TRBJ2-5 . . TRBV15 TGTGCCACCAGCAGCCTAGGGGCGGCGGAGACCCAGTACTTC CATSSLGAAETQYF
TRBJ2-7 . . TRBV25-1 TGTGCCAGCAGTGAACCCCACCTCTACGAGCAGTACTTC CASSEPHLYEQYF
TRBJ1-2 once TRBD1 TRBV7-2 TGTGCCAGCAGCTTACGGACAGGGGAGGCCCGTGGCTACACCTTC CASSLRTGEARGYTF